This T cell receptor (beta chain) was recovered during a study of blood T cell repertoires in COVID-19. Seattle researchers signed up patients amid active infection and tracked them longitudinally. Clones were sequenced by immunoSEQ multiplex PCR, and TCRdb holds only the in-frame ones, with some missing. Among 300,000 to 350,000 clones, roughly 86% were seen once, and the ten largest hold 9.9%. This CDR3 contains 14 residues. V lost 3 bases, J lost 6 bases, and 7 bases stayed unmatched. Germline V lookup: CDR1 DFQATT, CDR2 SNEGSKA (reference sequence). The TCR was taken from a man aged 30 to 39 with COVID-19, enrolled during active disease. This chain uses TRBV20-1 with TRBJ1-5, with 8 bases matching TRBD1. The sequenced material came from peripheral blood. The DNA of the CDR3 is TGCAGTGCTAGTAGGACAGGGACAGGTCAGCCCCAGCATTTT. Amino acid sequence: CSASRTGTGQPQHF.